Presented here are 20 T cell receptor beta chains from one specimen sequenced in a study of CD8 T cells in ankylosing spondylitis. TCRdb processed the 5' RACE reads anew with MiXCR; each CDR3 protein has one entry. The sample carries about 240,000 distinct CDR3 sequences, around 8% recorded once. Specimen: blood, either unsorted or a sorted T cell fraction (not recorded which). The receptors derive from a female donor with ankylosing spondylitis or in good health (not recorded which).

This clonotype has at least ten counts. The genes are TRBV7-3 and TRBJ2-7; TRBD1 agrees at 8 bases. After removal of 5 bases from V and 7 bases from J, the junction contained 10 bases not matched to a gene. Per the germline V gene, CDR1 is SGHTA and CDR2 is FQGTGA. This CDR3 has 14 residues. The CDR3 sequence: CASSPGQAPREQYF. CDR3 sequence (DNA): TGTGCCAGCAGCCCGGGACAGGCGCCAAGGGAGCAGTACTTC.

Many counts were recorded for this clonotype. The genes are TRBV20-1 and TRBJ1-1, with 8 positions matching TRBD1. V gave up 2 bases and J gave up 3 bases; unmatched junction bases: 8. Germline V gene data show CDR1 as DFQATT and CDR2 as SNEGSKA (reference sequence). CDR3 length: 15 residues. CDR3: CSARPETGEDTEAFF. The CDR3 region has the DNA TGCAGTGCTAGACCAGAGACAGGGGAGGACACTGAAGCTTTCTTT.

The chain has TRBV7-2 and TRBJ2-1; D unclear. Trimming shortened V by 0 bases and J by 6 bases, and 18 bases separated the two germline ends. Germline V CDR1 and CDR2: SGHTA, FQGNSA. This CDR3 is 17 amino acids long. CDR3 loop: CASSLAHAALTTNEQFF. CDR3 nucleotide sequence: TGTGCCAGCAGCTTAGCTCATGCGGCACTTACCACCAATGAGCAGTTCTTC. The whole variable domain, remainder taken from reference TRBV7-2 and TRBJ2-1, is GAGVSQSPSNKVTEKGKDVELRCDPISGHTALYWYRQSLGQGLEFLIYFQGNSAPDKSGLPSDRFSAERTGGSVSTLTIQRTQQEDSAVYLCASSLAHAALTTNEQFFGPGTRLTVL.

Worth noting for this clonotype: Since a much larger clone is just one base distant, this may be a read error. The chain employs TRBV7-8 and TRBJ2-1; D may correspond to TRBD1 or TRBD2 (5 bases each). Germline CDR1 SGHVS, CDR2 FQNEAQ. This CDR3 contains 16 residues. The DNA for the CDR3 is TGTGCCGGCAGCTTCGGCGGGCAGGGCTTTAACAATGAGCAGTTCTTC. As protein: CAGSFGGQGFNNEQFF.

The V and J genes are TRBV6-1 and TRBJ2-1; 7 bases line up with TRBD2. The CDR3 runs 15 residues. Germline V gene sequence: CDR1 MNHNS, CDR2 SASEGT. The ends lost 6 bases at V and 4 bases at J; junction bases unmatched: 9. CDR3 coding DNA: TGTGCCAGCAGGCCCGAAGGCGGGGGATACAATGAGCAGTTCTTC. Residues: CASRPEGGGYNEQFF.

V and J are TRBV30 and TRBJ2-1; the match to TRBD2 covers 8 bases. J lost 2 bases, V lost 3 bases, and 9 bases had no gene match. In germline, CDR1 is GTSNPN, CDR2 SVGIG (reference sequence). CDR3 length: 16 residues. The CDR3 nucleotides read TGTGCCTGGAGGGGAGCGGGGGCGGAGACCTACAATGAGCAGTTCTTC. Amino acid sequence: CAWRGAGAETYNEQFF.

This clonotype was detected many times. The rearrangement joins TRBV29-1 to TRBJ1-1; D is uncertain. CDR1 and CDR2 (germline): SQVTM, ANQGSEA. Trimming removed 6 bases at V and 0 bases at J, with 11 bases between. This CDR3 contains 13 residues. The CDR3 reads CSVNGRMNTEAFF. In DNA, the CDR3 is TGCAGCGTGAATGGGCGGATGAACACTGAAGCTTTCTTT.

J is TRBJ1-6 and V is TRBV27; D is possibly TRBD1 (6 bases). The CDR3 length is 15 residues. V dropped 5 bases and J dropped 6 bases, with 14 bases sitting between them. Germline V CDR1 and CDR2: MNHEY, SMNVEV (reference sequence). CDR3 loop: CASSAPGQFNSPLHF. CDR3 DNA sequence: TGTGCCAGCAGTGCCCCAGGACAGTTTAATTCACCCCTCCACTTT.

Many counts were recorded for this clonotype. The rearrangement links TRBV20-1 to TRBJ2-2; 10 bases match TRBD2. This CDR3 has 15 amino acids. CDR1 DFQATT and CDR2 SNEGSKA come from the germline V gene (reference sequence). The V and J ends lost 3 bases and 8 bases, in that order; junction bases with no gene match: 9. Written as DNA, the CDR3 is TGCAGTGCTAGTTCCGGACTAGCGGTAGGAGGGGAGCTGTTTTTT. Its translation is CSASSGLAVGGELFF.

This clonotype was seen many times. The V and J genes are TRBV10-3 and TRBJ1-4; 7 bases map to TRBD1. This CDR3 is built from 15 residues. J lost 3 bases, V lost 0 bases, and 1 base had no gene match. Germline assignment: CDR1 ENHRY and CDR2 SYGVKD. The CDR3 bases are TGTGCCATCAGTGAGTCGGGACAGTCTAATGAAAAACTGTTTTTT. Its translation is CAISESGQSNEKLFF.

This clonotype was counted a few times. V usage is TRBV7-3 and J usage is TRBJ2-2; D is perhaps TRBD2 (6 bases). The CDR3 sequence is 16 residues long. Deletions cut 8 bases from V and 4 bases from J, with 20 bases between. Germline V lookup: CDR1 SGHTA, CDR2 FQGTGA. Written as DNA, the CDR3 is TGTGCCAGCTCCCCGGTGGGGGGAGCCCCCACCGGGGAGCTGTTTTTT. Amino acids: CASSPVGGAPTGELFF. The full variable domain, its missing parts supplied by reference TRBV7-3 and TRBJ2-2, is GAGVSQTPSNKVTEKGKYVELRCDPISGHTALYWYRQSLGQGPEFLIYFQGTGAADDSGLPNDRFFAVRPEGSVSTLKIQRTERGDSAVYLCASSPVGGAPTGELFFGEGSRLTVL.

There are many counts of this clonotype. The V gene is TRBV20-1, the J gene TRBJ1-4; 7 bases map to TRBD1. Trimming removed 6 bases from V and 4 bases from J; junction bases left unmatched: 2. The CDR3 has 12 amino acids. Germline V gives CDR1 DFQATT, CDR2 SNEGSKA (reference sequence). The CDR3 sequence: CSAQGDNEKLFF. Here the CDR3 DNA reads TGCAGTGCCCAGGGGGATAATGAAAAACTGTTTTTT.

The chain has TRBV20-1 and TRBJ2-7, with no clear D. Germline CDR1 is DFQATT and CDR2 is SNEGSKA (reference sequence). This CDR3 spans 12 amino acids. V lost 2 bases to trimming and J lost 6 bases, with 11 bases between them. The DNA for the CDR3 is TGCAGTGCTAGATCTGCCGGGCGCGAGCAGTACTTC. It encodes CSARSAGREQYF.

V gene TRBV13 combines with J gene TRBJ2-6; TRBD2 is a possible D gene (5 bases). V lost 5 bases and J 4 bases, leaving 9 bases between the germline ends. The CDR3 loop spans 14 amino acids. The germline V gene encodes CDR1 PRHDT and CDR2 FYEKMQ (reference sequence). The CDR3 here is CASSPAVGANVLTF. The CDR3 DNA sequence: TGTGCCAGCAGCCCAGCGGTAGGGGCCAACGTCCTGACTTTC.

This clonotype has at least ten counts. The genes are TRBV30 and TRBJ2-1; TRBD2 agrees at 7 bases. V lost 4 bases to trimming and J lost 10 bases; unmatched junction nucleotides: 7. Germline loops: CDR1 GTSNPN, CDR2 SVGIG (reference sequence). The CDR3 contains 12 residues. The CDR3 sequence is CAWNGGRDEQFF. The DNA of the CDR3 is TGTGCCTGGAATGGCGGGAGAGACGAGCAGTTCTTC.

This clonotype occurred many times. The rearrangement links TRBV6-4 to TRBJ2-1, with 10 nucleotides matching TRBD2. Germline CDR1 and CDR2: MRHNA and SNTAGT. The CDR3 has 23 residues. After removal of 5 bases from V and 4 bases from J, the junction contained 29 bases not matched to a gene. The CDR3 loop reads CASSRPGTSDKDAPGRGYNEQFF. CDR3 nucleotides: TGTGCCAGCAGTCGCCCCGGGACTAGCGACAAGGACGCGCCGGGACGGGGTTACAATGAGCAGTTCTTC.

This clonotype has at least ten counts. This chain links TRBV4-2 with TRBJ2-7; TRBD1 matches at 11 bases. The length of the CDR3 is 16 residues. Germline CDR1 reads LGHNA; CDR2 reads YNFKEQ. V gave up 1 base and J gave up 3 bases; unmatched junction bases: 5. In DNA, the CDR3 is TGTGCCAGCAGCCAAGGAACCGGGACAGGGGGCTACGAGCAGTACTTC. Its translation: CASSQGTGTGGYEQYF.

This clonotype showed up many times. The chain employs TRBV12-5 and TRBJ1-1, with a tentative D call TRBD1 (5 bases). The V and J ends lost 4 bases and 11 bases respectively, with 14 bases between them. Germline V CDR1 and CDR2: LGHNT, FRNRAP. This CDR3 comprises 12 residues. DNA of the CDR3: TGTGCTAGTGGTTCTCCTCAGGGTGAGGCTTTCTTT. This translates into CASGSPQGEAFF.

In this sample, this clonotype turned up many times. The J gene is TRBJ1-3, the V gene TRBV20-1, with 7 nucleotides matching TRBD1. CDR1 and CDR2 (germline): DFQATT, SNEGSKA (reference sequence). The CDR3 length is 19 residues. With 0 bases clipped from V and 0 bases from J, the junction kept 14 bases outside the gene matches. The CDR3 DNA reads as TGCAGTGCTAGAGAGGGAATCGGGACAGCCATTAGCTCTGGAAACACCATATATTTT. Protein: CSAREGIGTAISSGNTIYF.

This clonotype was found many times. This chain connects TRBV7-2 to TRBJ1-5; D not resolved. V was shortened by 1 base and J by 2 bases, with 6 bases between the two germline ends. Per germline, CDR1 SGHTA and CDR2 FQGNSA. This CDR3 has 14 amino acids. CDR3 sequence: CASSLGGRNQPQHF. The CDR3 DNA reads as TGTGCCAGCAGCTTAGGCGGACGCAATCAGCCCCAGCATTTT.